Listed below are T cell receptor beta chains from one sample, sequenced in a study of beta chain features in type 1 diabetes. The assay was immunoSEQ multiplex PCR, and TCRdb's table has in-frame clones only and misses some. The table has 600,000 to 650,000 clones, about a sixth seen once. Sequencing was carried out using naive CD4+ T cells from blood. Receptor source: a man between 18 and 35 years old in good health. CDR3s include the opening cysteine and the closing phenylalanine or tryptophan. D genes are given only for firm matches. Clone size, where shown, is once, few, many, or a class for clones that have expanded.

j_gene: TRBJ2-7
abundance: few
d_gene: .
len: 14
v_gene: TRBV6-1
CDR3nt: TGTGCCAGCAGTGAAGTAGGGGGGGACTACGAGCAGTACTTC
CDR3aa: CASSEVGGDYEQYF

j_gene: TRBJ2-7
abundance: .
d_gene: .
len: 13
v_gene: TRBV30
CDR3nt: TGTGCCTGGATGGCAGGGATCTCTTACGAGCAGTACTTC
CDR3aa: CAWMAGISYEQYF

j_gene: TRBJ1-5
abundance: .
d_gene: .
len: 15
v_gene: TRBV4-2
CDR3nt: TGTGCCAGCAGCCAAGATCTCATGACGTTTCAGCCCCAGCATTTT
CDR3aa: CASSQDLMTFQPQHF

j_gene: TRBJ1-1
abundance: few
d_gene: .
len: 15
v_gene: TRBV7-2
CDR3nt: TGTGCCAGCAGCTTAGCGGGGACACTTCTTGTTGAAGCTTTCTTT
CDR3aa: CASSLAGTLLVEAFF

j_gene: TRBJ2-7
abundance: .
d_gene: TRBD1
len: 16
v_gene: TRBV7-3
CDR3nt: TGTGCCAGCAGCTTAACCGGACAGGGATTGGGCTACGAGCAGTACTTC
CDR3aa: CASSLTGQGLGYEQYF

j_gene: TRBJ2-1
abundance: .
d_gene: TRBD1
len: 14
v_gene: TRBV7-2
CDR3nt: TGTGCCAGCAGCCCGGGACAGGTCTACAATGAGCAGTTCTTC
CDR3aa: CASSPGQVYNEQFF

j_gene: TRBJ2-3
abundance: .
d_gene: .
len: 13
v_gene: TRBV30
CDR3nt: TGTGCCTTCCACAGGGGAGGAACAGATACGCAGTATTTT
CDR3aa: CAFHRGGTDTQYF

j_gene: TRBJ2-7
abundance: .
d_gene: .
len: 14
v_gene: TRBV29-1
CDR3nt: TGCAGCGTTTTACCGAGGGACCGCCAATACGAGCAGTACTTC
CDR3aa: CSVLPRDRQYEQYF

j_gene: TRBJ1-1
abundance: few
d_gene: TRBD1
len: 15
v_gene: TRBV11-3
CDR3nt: TGTGCCAGCAGCTTGCGGGGACAGGGGAAATCTGAAGCTTTCTTT
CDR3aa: CASSLRGQGKSEAFF

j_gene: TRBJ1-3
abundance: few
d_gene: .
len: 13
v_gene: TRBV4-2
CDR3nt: TGTGCCAGCAGGCGGACAACTGGAAACACCATATATTTT
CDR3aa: CASRRTTGNTIYF

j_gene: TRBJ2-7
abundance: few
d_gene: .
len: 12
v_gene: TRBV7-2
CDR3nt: TGTGCCAGCAGCTTATTCTGGAACGAGCAGTACTTC
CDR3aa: CASSLFWNEQYF

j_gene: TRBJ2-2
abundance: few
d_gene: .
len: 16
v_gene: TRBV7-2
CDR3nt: TGTGCCAGCAGCAAGGCCGGGACGGTGAAAACCGGGGAGCTGTTTTTT
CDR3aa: CASSKAGTVKTGELFF

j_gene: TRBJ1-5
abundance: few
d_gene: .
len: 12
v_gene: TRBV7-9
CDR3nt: TGTGCCAGCAGCTTAGGCCCCCGGCCCCAGCATTTT
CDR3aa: CASSLGPRPQHF

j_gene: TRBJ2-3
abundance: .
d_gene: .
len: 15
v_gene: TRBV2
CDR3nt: TGTGCCAGCAGTGAAACTAGCCCACTCACAGATACGCAGTATTTT
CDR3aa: CASSETSPLTDTQYF

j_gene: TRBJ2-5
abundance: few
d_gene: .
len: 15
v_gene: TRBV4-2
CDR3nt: TGTGCCAGCAGCAATATGGACAGAGACCAAGAGACCCAGTACTTC
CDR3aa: CASSNMDRDQETQYF

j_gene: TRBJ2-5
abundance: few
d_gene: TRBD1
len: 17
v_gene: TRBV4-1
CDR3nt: TGCGCCAGCAGCCAAGGCCCCAGCAGGGGGCTTATGGAGACCCAGTACTTC
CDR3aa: CASSQGPSRGLMETQYF

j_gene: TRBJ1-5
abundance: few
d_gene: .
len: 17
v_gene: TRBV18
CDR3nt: TGTGCCAGCTCACCACAGCGAGATAGGGGGGAAGGTCAGCCCCAGCATTTT
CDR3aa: CASSPQRDRGEGQPQHF

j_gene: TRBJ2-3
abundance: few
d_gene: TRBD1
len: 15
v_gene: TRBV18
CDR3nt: TGTGCCAGCTCCCGCAAGGACAGGAGCACAGATACGCAGTATTTT
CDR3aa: CASSRKDRSTDTQYF

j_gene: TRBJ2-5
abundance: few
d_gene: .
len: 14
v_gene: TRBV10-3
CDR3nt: TGTGCCATCAGTGTTAGACAGGACCAAGAGACCCAGTACTTC
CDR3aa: CAISVRQDQETQYF

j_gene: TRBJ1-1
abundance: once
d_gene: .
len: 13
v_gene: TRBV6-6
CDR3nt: TGTGCCAGCAGTTACTCCACGAACACTGAAGCTTTCTTT
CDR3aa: CASSYSTNTEAFF

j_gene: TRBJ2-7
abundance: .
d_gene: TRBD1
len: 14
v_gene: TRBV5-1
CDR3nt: TGCGCCAGCAGCAAGCGGACAGGGTGGAACGAGCAGTACTTC
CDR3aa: CASSKRTGWNEQYF

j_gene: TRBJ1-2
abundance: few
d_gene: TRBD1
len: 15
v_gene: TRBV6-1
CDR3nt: TGTGCCAGCAGTGCCCAGGAGGACAGGGTTTATGGCTACACCTTC
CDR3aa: CASSAQEDRVYGYTF

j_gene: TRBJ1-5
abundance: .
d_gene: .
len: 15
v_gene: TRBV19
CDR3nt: TGTGCCAGTAGTATAGTTGGGGGTAGCAATCAGCCCCAGCATTTT
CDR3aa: CASSIVGGSNQPQHF

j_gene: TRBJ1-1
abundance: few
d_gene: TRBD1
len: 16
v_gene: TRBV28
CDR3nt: TGTGCCAGCAGCAACTATCCGGGACAGGCGAACACTGAAGCTTTCTTT
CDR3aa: CASSNYPGQANTEAFF

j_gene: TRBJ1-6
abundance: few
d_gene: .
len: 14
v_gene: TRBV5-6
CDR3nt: TGTGCCAGCAGCTTGCTCGGGTTTGATTCACCCCTCCACTTT
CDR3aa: CASSLLGFDSPLHF

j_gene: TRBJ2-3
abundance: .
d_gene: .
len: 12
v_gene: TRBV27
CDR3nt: TGTGCCACCCCAGATGGGGCAGATACGCAGTATTTT
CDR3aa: CATPDGADTQYF

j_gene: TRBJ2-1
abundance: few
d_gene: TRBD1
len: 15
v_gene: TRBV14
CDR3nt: TGTGCCAGCAGCCCTACGACAGGGGGCTGGAGTGAGCAGTTCTTC
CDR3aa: CASSPTTGGWSEQFF

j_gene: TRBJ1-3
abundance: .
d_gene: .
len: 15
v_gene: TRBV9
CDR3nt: TGTGCCAGCAGCGTTGATGTCAACAGCGGAAACACCATATATTTT
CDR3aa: CASSVDVNSGNTIYF

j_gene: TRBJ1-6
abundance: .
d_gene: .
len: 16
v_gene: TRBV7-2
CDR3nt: TGTGCCAGCAGCTTAGTGGCTTCCACCCCGTATTCACCCCTCCACTTT
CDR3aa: CASSLVASTPYSPLHF

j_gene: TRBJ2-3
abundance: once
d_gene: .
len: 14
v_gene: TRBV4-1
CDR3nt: TGCGCCAGCAGGGTGGAGATTAACACAGATACGCAGTATTTT
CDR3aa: CASRVEINTDTQYF

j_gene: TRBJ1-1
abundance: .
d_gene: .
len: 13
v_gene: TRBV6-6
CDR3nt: TGTGCCAGCAGTTACTTAGCGAACACTGAAGCTTTCTTT
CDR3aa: CASSYLANTEAFF

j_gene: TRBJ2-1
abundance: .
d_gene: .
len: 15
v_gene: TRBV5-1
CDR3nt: TGCGCCAGCAGCGTAGACTCAGGGAGGGGACAGGAGCAGTTCTTC
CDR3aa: CASSVDSGRGQEQFF

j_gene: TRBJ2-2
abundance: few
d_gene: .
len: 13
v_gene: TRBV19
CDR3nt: TGTGCCACTCGCGCCAACAGGGTCGGGGAGCTGTTTTTT
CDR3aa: CATRANRVGELFF

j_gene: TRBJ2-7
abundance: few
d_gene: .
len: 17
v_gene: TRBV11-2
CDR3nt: TGTGCCAGCAGCCTGGGACGCCGGGACATTCTCTCCTACGAGCAGTACTTC
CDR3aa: CASSLGRRDILSYEQYF

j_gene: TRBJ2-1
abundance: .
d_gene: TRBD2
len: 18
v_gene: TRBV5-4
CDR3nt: TGTGCCAGCAGCCCGGAGACTAGCGGTAAGAGCTCCTACAATGAGCAGTTCTTC
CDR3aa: CASSPETSGKSSYNEQFF

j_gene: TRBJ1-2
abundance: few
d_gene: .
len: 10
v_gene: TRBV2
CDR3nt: TGTGCCAGCAGTGTCCAACATGAGGCCTTC
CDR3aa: CASSVQHEAF

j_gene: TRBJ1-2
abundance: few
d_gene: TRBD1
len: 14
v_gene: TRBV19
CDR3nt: TGTGCCAGTAGTATGGGACAGGACGCGTCTGGCTACACCTTC
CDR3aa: CASSMGQDASGYTF

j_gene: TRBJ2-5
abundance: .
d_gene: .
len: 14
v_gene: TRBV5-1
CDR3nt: TGCGCCAGCAGCTTGGAGCCGGGAGTGGAGACCCAGTACTTC
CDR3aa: CASSLEPGVETQYF

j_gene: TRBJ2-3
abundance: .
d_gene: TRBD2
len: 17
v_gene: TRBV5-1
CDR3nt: TGCGCCAGCAGCTTAGGACTAGCGGGAGGTGGATTGGACACGCAGTATTTT
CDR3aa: CASSLGLAGGGLDTQYF

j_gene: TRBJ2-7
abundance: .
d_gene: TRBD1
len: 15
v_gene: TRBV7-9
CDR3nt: TGTGCCAGCAGCCCAGCGGGACAGGGGGCGCGGGAGCAGTACTTC
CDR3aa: CASSPAGQGAREQYF

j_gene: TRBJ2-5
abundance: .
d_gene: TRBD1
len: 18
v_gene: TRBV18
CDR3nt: TGTGCCAGCTCACCCTACGGGACAGGGAGCATAATGCAAGAGACCCAGTACTTC
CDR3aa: CASSPYGTGSIMQETQYF

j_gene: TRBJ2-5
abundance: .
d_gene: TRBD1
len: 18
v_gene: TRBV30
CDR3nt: TGTGCCTGGAGTGGGTGGGGGCAGGGGGCTTTGTACCAAGAGACCCAGTACTTC
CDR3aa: CAWSGWGQGALYQETQYF

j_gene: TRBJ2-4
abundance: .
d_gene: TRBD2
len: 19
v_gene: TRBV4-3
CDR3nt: TGCGCCAGCAGCCAAGGGAGCGGGGGGGCGAATCTAGCCAAAAACATTCAGTACTTC
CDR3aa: CASSQGSGGANLAKNIQYF

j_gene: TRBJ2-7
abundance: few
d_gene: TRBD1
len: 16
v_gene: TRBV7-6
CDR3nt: TGTGCCAGCAGCCACTCCTCGACAGGGGCCTTATACGAGCAGTACTTC
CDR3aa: CASSHSSTGALYEQYF

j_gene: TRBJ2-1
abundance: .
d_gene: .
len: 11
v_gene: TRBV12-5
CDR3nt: TGTGCTAGTGGTTTGAGGGGCCGGCAGTTCTTC
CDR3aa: CASGLRGRQFF

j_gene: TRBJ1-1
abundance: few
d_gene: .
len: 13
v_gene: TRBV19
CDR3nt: TGTGCCAGTAGTATGGGCGGACGAACTGAAGCTTTCTTT
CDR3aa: CASSMGGRTEAFF

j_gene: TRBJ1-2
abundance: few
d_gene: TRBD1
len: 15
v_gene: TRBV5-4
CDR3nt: TGTGCCAGCAGCTTGGCTACAGGGGTCCTACATGGCTACACCTTC
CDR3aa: CASSLATGVLHGYTF

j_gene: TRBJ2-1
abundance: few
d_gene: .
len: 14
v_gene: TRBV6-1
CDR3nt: TGTGCCAGCAGTGATTGGGCCGACAGCAATGAGCAGTTCTTC
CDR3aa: CASSDWADSNEQFF

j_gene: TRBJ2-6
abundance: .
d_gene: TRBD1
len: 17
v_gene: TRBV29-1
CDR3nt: TGCAGCGTATACAGGGGACCCACCCTCTCTGGGGCCAACGTCCTGACTTTC
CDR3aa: CSVYRGPTLSGANVLTF

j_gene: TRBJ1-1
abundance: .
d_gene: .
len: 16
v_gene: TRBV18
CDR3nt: TGTGCCAGCTCACCAAATAGCGGGAGTGTGAACACTGAAGCTTTCTTT
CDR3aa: CASSPNSGSVNTEAFF

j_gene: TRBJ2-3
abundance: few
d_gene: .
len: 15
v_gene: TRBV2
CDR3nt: TGTGCCAGCAGTGAGAGGAGGGCGCTACAAGATACGCAGTATTTT
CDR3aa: CASSERRALQDTQYF

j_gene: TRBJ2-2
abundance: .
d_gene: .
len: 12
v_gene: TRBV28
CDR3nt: TGTGCCAGCAGTTTCCTTCGCGGGGAGCTGTTTTTT
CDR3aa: CASSFLRGELFF

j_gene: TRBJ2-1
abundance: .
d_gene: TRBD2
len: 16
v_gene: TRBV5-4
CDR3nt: TGTGCCAGCAGCTTGATGAGACTAGCGGGAGAAAATGAGCAGTTCTTC
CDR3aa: CASSLMRLAGENEQFF

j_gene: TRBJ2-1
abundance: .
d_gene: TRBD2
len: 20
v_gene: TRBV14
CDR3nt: TGTGCCAGCAGCCAAGTCTCCGGGACTAGCGGGACTCTCTCCTACAATGAGCAGTTCTTC
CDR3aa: CASSQVSGTSGTLSYNEQFF

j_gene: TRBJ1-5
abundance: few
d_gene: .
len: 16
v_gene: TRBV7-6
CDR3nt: TGTGCCAGCAGCTTAGAAGGCAGAAATAGCAATCAGCCCCAGCATTTT
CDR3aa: CASSLEGRNSNQPQHF

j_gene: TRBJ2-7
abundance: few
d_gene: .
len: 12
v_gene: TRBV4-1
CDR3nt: TGCGCCAGCAGCCAGGAGGGGGGCACTCCATACTTC
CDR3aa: CASSQEGGTPYF